This T cell receptor (beta chain) originates from a study of PD-1 blockade in classical Hodgkin lymphoma. Concerning this clone itself: No antigen is known for it.

Regarding time point: newly diagnosed, previously untreated cHL patient sample. Negative magnetic selection isolated CD4+ T cells from thawed PBMCs. Findings of the study overall: Newly diagnosed patients were reported to start with lower TCR diversity than healthy donors.

This table comes from immunoSEQ multiplex PCR, and its TCRdb copy is limited to in-frame clones, with some not included. The sample records about 14,000 clones, about 86% being singletons. This CDR3 is built from 14 residues. Trimming at V came to 11 bases and at J to 7 bases, leaving 12 bases not matched to a gene. Germline V gene data show CDR1 as LNHDA and CDR2 as SQIVND (reference sequence). The sample consisted of CD4+ T cells from blood. The TCR sequence derives from a human donor with classical Hodgkin lymphoma. V and J are TRBV19 and TRBJ2-2; 8 positions match TRBD2. This chain's CDR3 is CAVSRAGVVGELFF. The CDR3 bases are TGTGCCGTGTCCCGAGCGGGAGTAGTCGGGGAGCTGTTTTTT.